These T cell receptor beta chains were read from a single sample in a study of T cell repertoires in cytomegalovirus infection. The antigens these receptors bind are not known. TCRdb independently ran MiXCR on the reads; one entry per CDR3 protein. The sample includes around 570,000 distinct CDR3 sequences, under 45% of them seen just once. The specimen comprised cultured PBMCs, sampled from culture after CMV antigen stimulation. The receptor source for this set is a human donor in good health (CMV status not recorded). Some clones in this sample may be carry-over from other donors' samples. Each CDR3 is given with its conserved first and last residue. D genes are given only for firm matches. The listing skips clone size in some rows; elsewhere it reads once, few, many or a size class.

abundance | j_gene | v_gene | d_gene | CDR3aa | CDR3nt
many | TRBJ1-5 | TRBV7-2 | - | CASSLARGANQPQHF | TGTGCCAGCAGCTTAGCCCGGGGCGCCAATCAGCCCCAGCATTTT
- | TRBJ2-3 | TRBV4-2 | - | CASSQGSAREDTQYF | TGTGCCAGCAGCCAAGGATCCGCTCGGGAAGATACGCAGTATTTT
- | TRBJ2-3 | TRBV7-6 | TRBD2 | CASSPGWLAATDTQYF | TGTGCCAGCAGCCCGGGGTGGCTAGCGGCCACAGATACGCAGTATTTT
- | TRBJ2-7 | TRBV6-6 | - | CASSWRASYEQYF | TGTGCCAGCTCTTGGAGGGCCTCCTACGAGCAGTACTTC
few | TRBJ1-1 | TRBV25-1 | - | CASRDDTEAFF | TGTGCCAGCAGAGATGACACTGAAGCTTTCTTT
- | TRBJ1-1 | TRBV2 | TRBD1 | CASSAGTGGVTEAFF | TGTGCCAGCAGTGCAGGGACAGGGGGTGTCACTGAAGCTTTCTTT
few | TRBJ2-1 | TRBV7-6 | TRBD2 | CASTLMSSGNHNEQFF | TGTGCCAGCACCTTGATGTCTAGCGGGAACCACAATGAGCAGTTCTTC
many | TRBJ1-5 | TRBV4-1 | TRBD1 | CASRARDSYNQPQHF | TGCGCCAGCAGGGCCCGGGACAGCTACAATCAGCCCCAGCATTTT
- | TRBJ2-3 | TRBV6-6 | TRBD2 | CASSYEKRGGTDTQYF | TGTGCCAGCAGTTACGAGAAGCGGGGGGGGACAGATACGCAGTATTTT
- | TRBJ2-7 | TRBV7-2 | - | CASSLVSPPNEQYF | TGTGCCAGCAGCTTAGTGAGTCCCCCCAACGAGCAGTACTTC
many | TRBJ2-3 | TRBV7-2 | TRBD2 | CASSLRLAGVRVDTQYF | TGTGCCAGCAGCTTACGACTAGCGGGAGTGCGCGTAGATACGCAGTATTTT
few | TRBJ1-5 | TRBV23-1 | - | CASFRGSQPQHF | TGCGCCAGCTTCAGGGGCAGTCAGCCCCAGCATTTT
- | TRBJ2-7 | TRBV20-1 | - | CSASQAASYEQYF | TGCAGTGCTAGTCAGGCAGCGTCCTACGAGCAGTACTTC
few | TRBJ2-2 | TRBV19 | - | CASSVLGMENTGELFF | TGTGCCAGTAGTGTTCTAGGGATGGAGAACACCGGGGAGCTGTTTTTT
- | TRBJ1-5 | TRBV19 | - | CASIPAGKGEQPQHF | TGTGCCAGTATCCCCGCCGGTAAGGGGGAACAGCCCCAGCATTTT
- | TRBJ2-7 | TRBV20-1 | - | CSANSGTYEQYF | TGCAGTGCTAACTCGGGGACCTACGAGCAGTACTTC
- | TRBJ2-1 | TRBV5-6 | - | CASSIRATGQQFF | TGTGCCAGCAGCATCAGGGCCACAGGGCAGCAGTTCTTC
once | TRBJ2-7 | TRBV27 | TRBD1 | CASTRGGTGAYEQYF | TGTGCCAGCACCCGGGGTGGGACAGGGGCCTACGAGCAGTACTTC
- | TRBJ2-5 | TRBV7-9 | - | CASAPTGTQAETQYF | TGTGCCTCAGCCCCAACAGGGACGCAGGCAGAGACCCAGTACTTC
- | TRBJ1-1 | TRBV20-1 | TRBD1 | CSASRQGANTEAFF | TGCAGTGCGAGCCGACAGGGGGCTAACACTGAAGCTTTCTTT
few | TRBJ2-3 | TRBV18 | TRBD2 | CASSPRLAGGSTDTQYF | TGTGCCAGCTCACCAAGACTAGCGGGAGGGAGCACAGATACGCAGTATTTT
few | TRBJ2-7 | TRBV18 | - | CASSPSAGEDEQYF | TGTGCCAGCTCACCGTCGGCAGGGGAGGACGAGCAGTACTTC
- | TRBJ2-2 | TRBV19 | TRBD1 | CASSRGQFPTGELFF | TGTGCCAGTAGTAGGGGACAGTTTCCCACCGGGGAGCTGTTTTTT
few | TRBJ2-7 | TRBV7-2 | TRBD2 | CASSPQTSGDPYEQYF | TGTGCCAGCAGCCCCCAGACTAGCGGGGATCCCTACGAGCAGTACTTC
few | TRBJ1-4 | TRBV6-5 | TRBD1 | CASPQPFGQGGEKLFF | TGTGCCAGCCCTCAACCTTTCGGGCAGGGGGGGGAAAAACTGTTTTTT
- | TRBJ2-5 | TRBV5-6 | TRBD2 | CASSFLPGGKETQYF | TGTGCCAGCAGCTTTCTTCCCGGGGGGAAGGAGACCCAGTACTTC
- | TRBJ1-5 | TRBV12-3/TRBV12-4 | - | CASSLLSYSNQPQHF | TGTGCCAGCAGTTTGTTGAGTTATAGCAATCAGCCCCAGCATTTT
few | TRBJ2-6 | TRBV6-2/TRBV6-3 | - | CASIGKSYSGANVLTF | TGTGCCAGCATTGGCAAGTCCTACTCTGGGGCCAACGTCCTGACTTTC
few | TRBJ2-3 | TRBV7-9 | TRBD1 | CASSFTTGTGTDTQYF | TGTGCCAGCAGCTTCACTACCGGGACAGGCACAGATACGCAGTATTTT
- | TRBJ2-7 | TRBV6-6 | TRBD1 | CASSYSDRANYEQYF | TGTGCCAGCAGTTACTCGGACAGGGCCAACTACGAGCAGTACTTC
- | TRBJ2-7 | TRBV12-3/TRBV12-4 | - | CASPSKGRDEQYF | TGTGCCTCCCCATCCAAGGGACGGGACGAGCAGTACTTC
- | TRBJ1-4 | TRBV18 | - | CASSRASNNEKLFF | TGTGCCAGCTCACGGGCCAGTAATAATGAAAAACTGTTTTTT
- | TRBJ1-2 | TRBV7-2 | - | CASQTRLWGYTF | TGTGCCAGCCAAACTAGGTTATGGGGCTACACCTTC
- | TRBJ2-7 | TRBV7-8 | - | CASSLGTFYATSYEQYF | TGTGCCAGCAGCTTAGGCACGTTCTATGCGACCTCCTACGAGCAGTACTTC
- | TRBJ2-3 | TRBV7-9 | - | CASSLVAGNWWGTDTQYF | TGTGCCAGCAGCTTAGTTGCCGGAAATTGGTGGGGCACAGATACGCAGTATTTT
many | TRBJ2-2 | TRBV7-2 | TRBD2 | CASSQARTSTAGELFF | TGTGCCAGCAGCCAAGCTAGGACTAGCACCGCCGGGGAGCTGTTTTTT
- | TRBJ2-3 | TRBV4-1 | TRBD2 | CASSQGPSGGPTDTQYF | TGCGCCAGCAGCCAAGGTCCTAGCGGGGGGCCCACAGATACGCAGTATTTT
few | TRBJ2-1 | TRBV7-8 | TRBD2 | CASSLARSLAVYRLDSYNEQFF | TGTGCCAGCAGCTTAGCTCGGTCGCTAGCGGTTTATAGACTAGACTCCTACAATGAGCAGTTCTTC
- | TRBJ2-3 | TRBV10-3 | TRBD2 | CAISPASGGPQSTDTQYF | TGTGCCATCAGTCCGGCTAGCGGGGGGCCACAAAGCACAGATACGCAGTATTTT
- | TRBJ1-1 | TRBV20-1 | TRBD1 | CSARDERQGRTEAFF | TGCAGTGCTAGAGATGAGAGACAGGGGCGCACTGAAGCTTTCTTT
- | TRBJ2-5 | TRBV29-1 | - | CSVESLVQYF | TGCAGCGTTGAATCACTAGTCCAGTACTTC
few | TRBJ2-1 | TRBV2 | - | CASRESSGVSANEQFF | TGTGCCAGCAGGGAAAGTTCCGGGGTGAGCGCCAATGAGCAGTTCTTC
- | TRBJ2-3 | TRBV15 | - | CATSRAGDTQYF | TGTGCCACCAGCAGAGCCGGCGATACGCAGTATTTT
- | TRBJ2-1 | TRBV7-6 | - | CASSRTIHEQFF | TGTGCCAGCAGCAGGACTATCCATGAGCAGTTCTTC